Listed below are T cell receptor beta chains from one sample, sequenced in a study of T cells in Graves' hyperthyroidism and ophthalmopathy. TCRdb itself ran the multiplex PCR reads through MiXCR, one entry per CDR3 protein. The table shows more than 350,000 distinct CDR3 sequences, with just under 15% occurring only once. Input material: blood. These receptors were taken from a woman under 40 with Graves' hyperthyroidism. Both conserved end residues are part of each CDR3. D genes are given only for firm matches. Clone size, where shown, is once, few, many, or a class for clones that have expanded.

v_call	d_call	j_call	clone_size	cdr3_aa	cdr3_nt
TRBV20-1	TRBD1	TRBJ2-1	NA	CSAEGQKGEQFF	TGCAGTGCCGAGGGACAGAAAGGTGAGCAGTTCTTC
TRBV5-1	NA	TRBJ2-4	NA	CASSGGTETFLSDGNIQYF	TGCGCCAGCAGCGGCGGGACAGAGACATTCTTATCGGACGGAAACATTCAGTACTTC
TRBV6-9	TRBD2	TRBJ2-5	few	CASSLGSGTTGETQYF	TGTGCCAGCAGTTTGGGTAGCGGGACCACCGGGGAGACCCAGTACTTC
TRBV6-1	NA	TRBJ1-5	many	CASKTTGFGPQHF	TGTGCCAGCAAAACAACAGGGTTCGGGCCCCAGCATTTT
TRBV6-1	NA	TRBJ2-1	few	CASSDYPQQFF	TGTGCCAGCAGTGACTATCCCCAGCAGTTCTTC
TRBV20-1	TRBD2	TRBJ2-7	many	CSATRVVAGGLIWYEQYF	TGCAGTGCCACGAGAGTAGTAGCGGGAGGGCTTATATGGTACGAGCAGTACTTC
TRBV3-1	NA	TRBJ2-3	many	CASSPDEGRIDTQYF	TGTGCCAGCAGCCCAGACGAGGGAAGAATAGATACGCAGTATTTT
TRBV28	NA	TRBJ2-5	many	CASSSYQETQYF	TGTGCCAGCAGTTCCTACCAAGAGACCCAGTACTTC
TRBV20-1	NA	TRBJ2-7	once	CSARSSKSSYEQYF	TGCAGTGCTAGATCCAGCAAGAGCTCCTACGAGCAGTACTTC
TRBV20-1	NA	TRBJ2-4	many	CSARDPVEAKNIQYF	TGCAGTGCTAGAGACCCAGTAGAAGCCAAAAACATTCAGTACTTC
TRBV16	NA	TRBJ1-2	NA	CASSQWESGGHGYTF	TGTGCCAGCAGCCAATGGGAGTCGGGGGGCCATGGCTACACCTTC
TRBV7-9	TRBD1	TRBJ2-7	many	CASTPGDRGYEQYF	TGTGCCAGCACTCCAGGGGACAGGGGCTACGAGCAGTACTTC
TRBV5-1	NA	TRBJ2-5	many	CASSSSTAQETQYF	TGCGCCAGCAGCTCTTCGACGGCTCAAGAGACCCAGTACTTC
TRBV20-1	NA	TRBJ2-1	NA	CSAPTGNEQFF	TGCAGTGCTCCGACGGGTAATGAGCAGTTCTTC
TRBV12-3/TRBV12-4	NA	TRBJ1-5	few	CASSFRRDQPQHF	TGTGCCAGCAGTTTTAGACGCGATCAGCCCCAGCATTTT
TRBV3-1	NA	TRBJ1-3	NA	CASSQVLGRGNTIYF	TGTGCCAGCAGCCAAGTGTTGGGCAGAGGAAACACCATATATTTT
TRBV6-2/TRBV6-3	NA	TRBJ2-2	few	CASSYLPDKNTGELFF	TGTGCCAGCAGTTACCTACCCGACAAGAACACCGGGGAGCTGTTTTTT
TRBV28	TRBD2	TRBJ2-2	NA	CASSSSPGLAGVPNTGELFF	TGTGCCAGCAGTTCCTCACCGGGACTAGCGGGAGTCCCGAACACCGGGGAGCTGTTTTTT
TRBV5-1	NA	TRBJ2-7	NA	CASSLDEGYEQYF	TGCGCCAGCAGCTTGGATGAAGGTTACGAGCAGTACTTC
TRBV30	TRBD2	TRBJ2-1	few	CAWTPISGIHNEQFF	TGTGCCTGGACCCCAATTAGCGGGATCCACAATGAGCAGTTCTTC
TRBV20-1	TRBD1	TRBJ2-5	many	CSAPPDRGQETQYF	TGCAGTGCTCCGCCGGACAGGGGGCAAGAGACCCAGTACTTC
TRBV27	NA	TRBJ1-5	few	CASSYVGASQPQHF	TGTGCCAGCAGTTATGTGGGGGCTAGTCAGCCCCAGCATTTT
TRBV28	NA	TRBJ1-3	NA	CASSLSRISGNTIYF	TGTGCCAGCAGTTTGAGCCGGATCTCTGGAAACACCATATATTTT
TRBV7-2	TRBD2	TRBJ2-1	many	CASSRSGRAGNEQFF	TGTGCCAGCAGCCGTAGCGGGAGGGCTGGCAATGAGCAGTTCTTC
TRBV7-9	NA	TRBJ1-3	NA	CASRAVGGNTIYF	TGTGCCAGCCGGGCCGTCGGTGGAAACACCATATATTTT
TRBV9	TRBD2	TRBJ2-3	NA	CASSPTAGSINTDTQYF	TGTGCCAGCAGCCCAACAGCGGGGAGTATAAACACAGATACGCAGTATTTT
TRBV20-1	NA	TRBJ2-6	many	CSARDQRLVSSGANVLTF	TGCAGTGCTAGAGATCAAAGGCTGGTTAGCTCTGGGGCCAACGTCCTGACTTTC
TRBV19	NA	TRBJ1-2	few	CASSISRTNYGYTF	TGCGCCAGTAGTATCTCTCGGACTAACTATGGCTACACCTTC